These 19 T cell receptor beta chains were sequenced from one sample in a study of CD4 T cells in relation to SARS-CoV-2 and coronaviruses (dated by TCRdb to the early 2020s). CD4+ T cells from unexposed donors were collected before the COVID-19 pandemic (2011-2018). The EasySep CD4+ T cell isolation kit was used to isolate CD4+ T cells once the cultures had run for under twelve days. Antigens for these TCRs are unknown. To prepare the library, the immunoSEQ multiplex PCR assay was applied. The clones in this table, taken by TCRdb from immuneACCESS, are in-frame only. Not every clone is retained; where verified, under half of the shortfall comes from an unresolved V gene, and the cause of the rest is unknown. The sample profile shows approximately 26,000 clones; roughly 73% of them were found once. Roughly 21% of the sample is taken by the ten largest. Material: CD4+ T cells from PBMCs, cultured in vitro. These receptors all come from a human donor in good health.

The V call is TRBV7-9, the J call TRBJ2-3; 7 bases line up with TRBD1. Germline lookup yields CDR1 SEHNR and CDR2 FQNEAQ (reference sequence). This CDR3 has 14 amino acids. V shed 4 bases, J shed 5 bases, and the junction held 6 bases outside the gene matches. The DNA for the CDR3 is TGTGCCAGCAGCTACGACAGGGTGGAAGATACGCAGTATTTT. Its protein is CASSYDRVEDTQYF.

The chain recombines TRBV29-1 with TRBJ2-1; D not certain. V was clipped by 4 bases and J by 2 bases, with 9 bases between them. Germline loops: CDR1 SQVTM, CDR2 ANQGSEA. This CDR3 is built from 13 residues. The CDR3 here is CSVVPAAYNEQFF. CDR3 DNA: TGCAGCGTTGTTCCAGCCGCCTACAATGAGCAGTTCTTC.

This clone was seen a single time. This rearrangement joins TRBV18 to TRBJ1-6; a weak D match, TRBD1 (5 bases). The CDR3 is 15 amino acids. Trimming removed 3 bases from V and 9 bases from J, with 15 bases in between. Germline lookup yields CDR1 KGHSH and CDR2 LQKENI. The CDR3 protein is CASSPREGDRSPLHF. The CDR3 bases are TGTGCCAGCTCACCCCGGGAAGGGGACCGTTCACCCCTCCACTTT.

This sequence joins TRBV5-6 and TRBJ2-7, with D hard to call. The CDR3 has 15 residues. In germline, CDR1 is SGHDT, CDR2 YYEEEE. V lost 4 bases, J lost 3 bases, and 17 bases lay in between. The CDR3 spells CASSLQLLYNYEQYF. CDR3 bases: TGTGCCAGCAGCCTACAGCTTTTATACAACTACGAGCAGTACTTC.

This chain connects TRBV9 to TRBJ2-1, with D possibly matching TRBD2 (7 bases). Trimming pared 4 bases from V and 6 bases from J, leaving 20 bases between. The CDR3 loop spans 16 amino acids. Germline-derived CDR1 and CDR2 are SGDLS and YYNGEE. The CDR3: CASSRGGGGRLNEQFF. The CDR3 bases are TGTGCCAGCAGCAGAGGAGGGGGGGGGAGACTCAATGAGCAGTTCTTC.

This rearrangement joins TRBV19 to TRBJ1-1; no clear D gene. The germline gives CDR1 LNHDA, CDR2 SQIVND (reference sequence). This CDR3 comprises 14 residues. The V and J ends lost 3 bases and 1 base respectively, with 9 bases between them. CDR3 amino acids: CASSILRGNTEAFF. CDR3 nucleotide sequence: TGTGCCAGTAGTATTTTGAGAGGGAACACTGAAGCTTTCTTT.

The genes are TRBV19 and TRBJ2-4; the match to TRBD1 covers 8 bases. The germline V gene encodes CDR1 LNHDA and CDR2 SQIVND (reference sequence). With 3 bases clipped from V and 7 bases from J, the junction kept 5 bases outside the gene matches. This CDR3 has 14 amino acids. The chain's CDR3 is CASSIPGGANIQYF. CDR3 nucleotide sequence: TGTGCCAGTAGTATCCCAGGGGGCGCGAACATTCAGTACTTC.

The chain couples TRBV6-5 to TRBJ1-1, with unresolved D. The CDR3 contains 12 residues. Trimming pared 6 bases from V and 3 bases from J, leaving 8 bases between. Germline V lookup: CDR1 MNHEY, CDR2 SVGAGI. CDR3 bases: TGTGCCAGCAGGGAGTGGGACACTGAAGCTTTCTTT. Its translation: CASREWDTEAFF.

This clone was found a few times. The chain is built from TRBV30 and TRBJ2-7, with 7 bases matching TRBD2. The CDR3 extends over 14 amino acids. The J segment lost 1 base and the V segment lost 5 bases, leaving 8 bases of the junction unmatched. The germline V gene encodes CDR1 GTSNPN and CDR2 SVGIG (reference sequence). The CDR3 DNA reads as TGTGCCTGGGCCTTGGGACTACCATCCTACGAGCAGTACTTC. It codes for CAWALGLPSYEQYF. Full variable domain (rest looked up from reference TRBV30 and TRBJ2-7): SQTIHQWPATLVQPVGSPLSLECTVEGTSNPNLYWYRQAAGRGLQLLFYSVGIGQISSEVPQNLSASRPQDRQFILSSKKLLLSDSGFYLCAWALGLPSYEQYFGPGTRLTVT.

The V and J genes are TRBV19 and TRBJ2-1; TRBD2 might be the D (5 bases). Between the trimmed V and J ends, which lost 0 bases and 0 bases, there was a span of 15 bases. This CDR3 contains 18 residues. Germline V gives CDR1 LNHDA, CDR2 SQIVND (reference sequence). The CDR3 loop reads CASSIDPGLGSSYNEQFF. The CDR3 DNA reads TGTGCCAGTAGTATAGATCCTGGACTGGGAAGCTCCTACAATGAGCAGTTCTTC. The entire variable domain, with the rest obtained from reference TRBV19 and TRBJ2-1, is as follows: DGGITQSPKYLFRKEGQNVTLSCEQNLNHDAMYWYRQDPGQGLRLIYYSQIVNDFQKGDIAEGYSVSREKKESFPLTVTSAQKNPTAFYLCASSIDPGLGSSYNEQFFGPGTRLTVL.

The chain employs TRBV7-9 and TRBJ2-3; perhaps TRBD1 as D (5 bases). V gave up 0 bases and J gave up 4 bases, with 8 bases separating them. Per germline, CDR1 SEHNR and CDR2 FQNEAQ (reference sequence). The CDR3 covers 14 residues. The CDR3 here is CASSLAGPADTQYF. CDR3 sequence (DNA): TGTGCCAGCAGCTTAGCGGGGCCCGCAGATACGCAGTATTTT.

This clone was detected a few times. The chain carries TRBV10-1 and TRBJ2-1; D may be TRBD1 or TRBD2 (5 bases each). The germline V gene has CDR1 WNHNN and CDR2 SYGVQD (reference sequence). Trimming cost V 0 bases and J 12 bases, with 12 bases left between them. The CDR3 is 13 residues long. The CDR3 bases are TGCGCCAGCAGTGAGTCGGGACCTTCGACGCAGTTCTTC. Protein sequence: CASSESGPSTQFF.

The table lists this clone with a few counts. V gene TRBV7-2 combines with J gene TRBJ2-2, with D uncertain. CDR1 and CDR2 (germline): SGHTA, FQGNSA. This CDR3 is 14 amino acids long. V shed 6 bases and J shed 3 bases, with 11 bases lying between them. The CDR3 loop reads CASRTQTDTGELFF. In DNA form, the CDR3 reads TGTGCCAGCAGAACTCAGACGGACACCGGGGAGCTGTTTTTT. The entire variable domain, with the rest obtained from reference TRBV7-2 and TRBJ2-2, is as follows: GAGVSQSPSNKVTEKGKDVELRCDPISGHTALYWYRQSLGQGLEFLIYFQGNSAPDKSGLPSDRFSAERTGGSVSTLTIQRTQQEDSAVYLCASRTQTDTGELFFGEGSRLTVL.

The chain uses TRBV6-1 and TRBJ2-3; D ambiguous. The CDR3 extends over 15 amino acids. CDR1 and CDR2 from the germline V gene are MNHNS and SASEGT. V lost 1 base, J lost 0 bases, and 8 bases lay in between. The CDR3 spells CASSEGGRSTDTQYF. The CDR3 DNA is TGTGCCAGCAGTGAAGGTGGCAGGAGCACAGATACGCAGTATTTT.

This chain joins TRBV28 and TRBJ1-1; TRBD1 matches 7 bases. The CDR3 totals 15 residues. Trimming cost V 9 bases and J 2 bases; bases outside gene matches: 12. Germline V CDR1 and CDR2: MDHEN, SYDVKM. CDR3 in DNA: TGTGCCAGTGTATCGGGGGACAGTCTTAACACTGAAGCTTTCTTT. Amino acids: CASVSGDSLNTEAFF.

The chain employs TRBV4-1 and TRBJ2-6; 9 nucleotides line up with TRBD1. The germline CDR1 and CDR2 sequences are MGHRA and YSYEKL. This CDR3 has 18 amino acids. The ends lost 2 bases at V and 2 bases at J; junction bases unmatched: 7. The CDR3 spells CASSQRIQGATGANVLTF. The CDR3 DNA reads TGCGCCAGCAGCCAAAGGATACAGGGGGCGACTGGGGCCAACGTCCTGACTTTC.

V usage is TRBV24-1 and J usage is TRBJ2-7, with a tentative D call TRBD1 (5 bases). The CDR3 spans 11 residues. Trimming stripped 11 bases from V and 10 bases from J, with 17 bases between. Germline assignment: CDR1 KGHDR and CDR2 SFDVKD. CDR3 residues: CAISDTSNQYF. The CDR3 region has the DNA TGTGCCATCTCGGACACGAGTAATCAGTACTTC.

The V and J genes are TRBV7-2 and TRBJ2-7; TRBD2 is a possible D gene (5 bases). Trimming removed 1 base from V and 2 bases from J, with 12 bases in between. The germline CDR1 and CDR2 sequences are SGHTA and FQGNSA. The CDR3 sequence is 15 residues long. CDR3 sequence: CASSLVGGQTYEQYF. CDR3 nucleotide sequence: TGTGCCAGCAGCTTAGTGGGCGGGCAGACCTACGAGCAGTACTTC.

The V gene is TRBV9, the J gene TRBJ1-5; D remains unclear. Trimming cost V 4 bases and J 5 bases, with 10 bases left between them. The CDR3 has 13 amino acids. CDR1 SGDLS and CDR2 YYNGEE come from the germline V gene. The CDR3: CASSSRIDQPQHF. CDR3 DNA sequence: TGTGCCAGCAGCTCCCGGATCGATCAGCCCCAGCATTTT.